This TCR beta chain came from a study of cytomegalovirus exposure and HLA in healthy donors. Donors showed nominal health when sampled, although they likely had unrecorded immune exposures. Findings of the study overall: Segments of the TCR beta V type were, in most cases, productive about 90% or about 30% of the time in an earlier analysis. An ancestry cluster, one associated with Asian ancestry, reportedly showed fewer N-insertions than the approximately 660-donor mean in a later analysis. According to the study, around 160 TCR beta chains were cytomegalovirus-associated.

The PCR was carried out with 60 Vbeta primers and 13 Jbeta primers. Generated by immunoSEQ multiplex PCR, the TCRdb table keeps only in-frame clones and is missing some. In the table there are over 150,000 clones, roughly 80% of which are singletons. The CDR3 consists of 11 residues. A word on this clone: What it binds is unknown.

Material for sequencing was PBMCs. This chain connects TRBV12-1 to TRBJ2-3; TRBD1 was called by the table and not checked on the DNA. TRBV12-1 is deemed a pseudogene. This receptor was obtained from a human donor in good health. CDR3 protein: CASSPIFTQYF. In DNA, the CDR3 is TGTGCCAGCAGCCCCATTTTTACGCAGTATTTT.